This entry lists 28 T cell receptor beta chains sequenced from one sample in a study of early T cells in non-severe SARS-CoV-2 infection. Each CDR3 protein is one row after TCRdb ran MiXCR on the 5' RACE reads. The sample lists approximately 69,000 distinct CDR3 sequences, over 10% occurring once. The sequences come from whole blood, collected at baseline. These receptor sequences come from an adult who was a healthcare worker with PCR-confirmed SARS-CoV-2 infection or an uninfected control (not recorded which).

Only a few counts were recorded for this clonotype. The CDR3 DNA reads TGTGCCAGCAGTTACCGGGACACTAGCAATCAGCCCCAGCATTTT. Translated, it gives CASSYRDTSNQPQHF. This rearrangement joins TRBV28 to TRBJ1-5; D is possibly TRBD1 (6 bases). Trimming left V 4 bases short and J 0 bases short, with 10 bases between. Germline V lookup: CDR1 MDHEN, CDR2 SYDVKM. CDR3 length: 15 residues.

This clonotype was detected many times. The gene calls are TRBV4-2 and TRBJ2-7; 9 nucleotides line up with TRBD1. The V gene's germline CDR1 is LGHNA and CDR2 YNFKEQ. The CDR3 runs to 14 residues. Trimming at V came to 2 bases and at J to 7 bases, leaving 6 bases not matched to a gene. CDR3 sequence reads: CASSQRDRDGEQYF. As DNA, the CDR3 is TGTGCCAGCAGCCAACGGGACAGGGATGGTGAGCAGTACTTC.

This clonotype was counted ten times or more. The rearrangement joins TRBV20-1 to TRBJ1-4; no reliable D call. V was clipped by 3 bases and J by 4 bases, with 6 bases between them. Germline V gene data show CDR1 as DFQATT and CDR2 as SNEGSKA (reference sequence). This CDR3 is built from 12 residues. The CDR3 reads CSASQDNEKLFF. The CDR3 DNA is TGCAGTGCTAGCCAGGATAATGAAAAACTGTTTTTT.

The CDR3 sequence is CASSFPQGANYGYTF. As DNA, the CDR3 is TGTGCCAGCAGCTTTCCACAAGGTGCTAACTATGGCTACACCTTC. The chain uses TRBV5-5 and TRBJ1-2; D unclear. V gave up 2 bases and J gave up 0 bases, with 11 bases separating them. Per the germline V gene, CDR1 is SGHKS and CDR2 is YYEKEE (reference sequence). CDR3 length equals 15 residues.

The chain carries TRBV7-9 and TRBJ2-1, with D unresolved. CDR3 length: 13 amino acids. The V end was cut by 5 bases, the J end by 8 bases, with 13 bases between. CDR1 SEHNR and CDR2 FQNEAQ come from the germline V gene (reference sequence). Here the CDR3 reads CASSPTFSYEQFF. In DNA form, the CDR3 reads TGTGCCAGCAGCCCGACCTTCTCGTATGAGCAGTTCTTC.

DNA for the CDR3: TGTGCCAGCAGCCGGACGGGTAATTCACCCCTCCACTTT. Protein sequence: CASSRTGNSPLHF. The V and J genes are TRBV2 and TRBJ1-6; D uncertain. V was clipped by 6 bases and J by 6 bases, with 9 bases between them. The CDR3 sequence is 13 residues long. CDR1 is SNHLY and CDR2 is FYNNEI in the germline V gene.

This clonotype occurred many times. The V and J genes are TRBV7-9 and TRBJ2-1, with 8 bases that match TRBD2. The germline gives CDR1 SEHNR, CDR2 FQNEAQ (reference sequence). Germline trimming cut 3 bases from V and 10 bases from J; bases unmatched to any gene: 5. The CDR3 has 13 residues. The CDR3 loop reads CASSFPKRGEQFF. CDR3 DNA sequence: TGTGCCAGCAGCTTCCCGAAGCGGGGGGAGCAGTTCTTC.

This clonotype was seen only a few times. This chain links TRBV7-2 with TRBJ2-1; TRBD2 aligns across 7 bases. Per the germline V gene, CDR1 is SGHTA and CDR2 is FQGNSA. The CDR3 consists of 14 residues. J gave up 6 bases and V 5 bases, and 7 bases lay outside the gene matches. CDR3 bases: TGTGCCAGCAGCCCTAGACTAGCCCCCAATGAGCAGTTCTTC. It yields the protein CASSPRLAPNEQFF.

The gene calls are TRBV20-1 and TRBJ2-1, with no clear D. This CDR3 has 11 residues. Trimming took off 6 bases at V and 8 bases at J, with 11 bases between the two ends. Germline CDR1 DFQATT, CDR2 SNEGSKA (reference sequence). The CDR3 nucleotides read TGCAGTGCCAAAAGAGGCGATGAGCAGTTCTTC. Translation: CSAKRGDEQFF.

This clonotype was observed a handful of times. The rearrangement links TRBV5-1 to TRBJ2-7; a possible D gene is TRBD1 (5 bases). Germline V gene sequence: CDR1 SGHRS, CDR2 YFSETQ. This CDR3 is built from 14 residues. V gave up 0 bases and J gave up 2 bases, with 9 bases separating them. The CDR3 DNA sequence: TGCGCCAGCAGCTTGGCCGACAGCACCTACGAGCAGTACTTC. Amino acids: CASSLADSTYEQYF.

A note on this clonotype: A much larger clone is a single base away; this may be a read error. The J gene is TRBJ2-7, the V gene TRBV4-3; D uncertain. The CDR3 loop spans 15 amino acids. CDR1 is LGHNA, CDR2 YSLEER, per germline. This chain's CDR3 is CASNQEANAHYEQYF. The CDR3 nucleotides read TGCGCCAGCAACCAAGAGGCTAACGCCCACTACGAGCAGTACTTC.

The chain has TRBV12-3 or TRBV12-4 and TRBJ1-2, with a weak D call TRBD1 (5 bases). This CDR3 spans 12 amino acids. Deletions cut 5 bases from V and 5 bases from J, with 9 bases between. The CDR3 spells CASSPRQYGYTF. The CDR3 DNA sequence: TGTGCCAGCAGTCCCCGACAGTATGGCTACACCTTC.

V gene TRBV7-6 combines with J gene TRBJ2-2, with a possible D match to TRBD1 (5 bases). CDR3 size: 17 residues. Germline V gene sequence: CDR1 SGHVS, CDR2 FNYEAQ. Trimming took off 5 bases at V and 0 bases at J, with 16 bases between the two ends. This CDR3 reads CASSPRGLTANTGELFF. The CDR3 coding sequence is TGTGCCAGCAGCCCTAGGGGCCTTACCGCGAACACCGGGGAGCTGTTTTTT.

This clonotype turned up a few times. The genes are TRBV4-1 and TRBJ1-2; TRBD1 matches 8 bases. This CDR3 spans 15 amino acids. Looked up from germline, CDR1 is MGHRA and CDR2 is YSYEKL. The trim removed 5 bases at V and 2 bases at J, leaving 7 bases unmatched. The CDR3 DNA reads TGCGCCAGCAGCTCATGGACAGGGATAAACTATGGCTACACCTTC. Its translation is CASSSWTGINYGYTF.

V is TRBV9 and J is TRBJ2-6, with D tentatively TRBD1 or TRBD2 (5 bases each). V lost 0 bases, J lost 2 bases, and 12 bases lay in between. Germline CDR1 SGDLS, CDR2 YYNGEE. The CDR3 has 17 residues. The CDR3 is CASSVVGTLAGANVLTF. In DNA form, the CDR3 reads TGTGCCAGCAGCGTAGTGGGGACCCTCGCTGGGGCCAACGTCCTGACTTTC.

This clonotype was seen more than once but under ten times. The CDR3, as DNA: TGTGCCAGTACCCGCCTTGGGGTGGGCTATGGCTACACCTTC. Translating it yields CASTRLGVGYGYTF. This chain connects TRBV19 to TRBJ1-2; D is unclear. Germline V CDR1 and CDR2: LNHDA, SQIVND (reference sequence). The CDR3 covers 14 residues. Trimming shortened V by 7 bases and J by 4 bases, and 16 bases separated the two germline ends.

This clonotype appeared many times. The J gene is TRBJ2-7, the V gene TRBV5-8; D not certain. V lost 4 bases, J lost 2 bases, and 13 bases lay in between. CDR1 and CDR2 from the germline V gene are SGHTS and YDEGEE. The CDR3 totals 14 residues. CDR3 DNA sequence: TGTGCCAGCAGCACGCGACCTGAACCCTACGAGCAGTACTTC. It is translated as CASSTRPEPYEQYF.

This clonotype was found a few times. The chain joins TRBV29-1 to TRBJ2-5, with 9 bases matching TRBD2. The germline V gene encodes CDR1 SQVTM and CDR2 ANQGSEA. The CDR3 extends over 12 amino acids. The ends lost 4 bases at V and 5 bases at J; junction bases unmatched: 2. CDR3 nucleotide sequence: TGCAGCGTTGGCAGCGGGGGGGAGACCCAGTACTTC. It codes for CSVGSGGETQYF.

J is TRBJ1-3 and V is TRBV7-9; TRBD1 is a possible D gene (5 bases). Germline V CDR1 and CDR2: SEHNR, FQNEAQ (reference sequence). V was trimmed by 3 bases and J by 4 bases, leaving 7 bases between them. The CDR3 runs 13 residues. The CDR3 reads CASSFYRGNTIYF. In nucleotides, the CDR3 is TGTGCCAGCAGCTTCTACAGGGGAAACACCATATATTTT.

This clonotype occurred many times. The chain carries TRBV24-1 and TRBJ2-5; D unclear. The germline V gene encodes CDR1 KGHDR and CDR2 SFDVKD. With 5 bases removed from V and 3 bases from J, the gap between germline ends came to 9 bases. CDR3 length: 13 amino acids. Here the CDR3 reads CATSGGWEETQYF. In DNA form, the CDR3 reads TGTGCCACCAGTGGAGGTTGGGAAGAGACCCAGTACTTC.

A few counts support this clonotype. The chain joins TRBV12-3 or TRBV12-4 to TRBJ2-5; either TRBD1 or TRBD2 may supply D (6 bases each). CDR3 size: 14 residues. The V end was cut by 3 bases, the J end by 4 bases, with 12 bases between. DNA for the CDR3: TGTGCCAGCAGTTTGAGAGGGGGGTTAGAGACCCAGTACTTC. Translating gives CASSLRGGLETQYF.

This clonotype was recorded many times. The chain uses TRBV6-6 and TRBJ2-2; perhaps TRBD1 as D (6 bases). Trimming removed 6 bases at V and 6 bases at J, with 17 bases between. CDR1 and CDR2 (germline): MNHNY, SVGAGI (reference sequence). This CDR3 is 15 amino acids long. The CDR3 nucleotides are TGTGCCAGCAGCCCCGGGGTGGGGGCGGCCGGGGAGCTGTTTTTT. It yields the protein CASSPGVGAAGELFF.

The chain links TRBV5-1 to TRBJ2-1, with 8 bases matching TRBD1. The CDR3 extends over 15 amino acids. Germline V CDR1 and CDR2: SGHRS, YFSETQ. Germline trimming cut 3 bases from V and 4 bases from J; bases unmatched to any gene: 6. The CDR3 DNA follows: TGCGCCAGCAGCTCAGGGGGCGCGGAGTACAATGAGCAGTTCTTC. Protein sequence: CASSSGGAEYNEQFF.

The CDR3: CASRPSGGRGRNYGYTF. The DNA for the CDR3 is TGTGCCAGTAGACCCTCCGGGGGGCGAGGAAGGAACTATGGCTACACCTTC. The rearrangement uses TRBV19 and TRBJ1-2; D may be TRBD1 (6 bases). The CDR3 is 17 residues long. V shed 6 bases and J shed 2 bases, with 22 bases lying between them. The germline V gene encodes CDR1 LNHDA and CDR2 SQIVND (reference sequence). Filled out from reference TRBV19 and TRBJ1-2, the complete variable domain reads DGGITQSPKYLFRKEGQNVTLSCEQNLNHDAMYWYRQDPGQGLRLIYYSQIVNDFQKGDIAEGYSVSREKKESFPLTVTSAQKNPTAFYLCASRPSGGRGRNYGYTFGSGTRLTVV.

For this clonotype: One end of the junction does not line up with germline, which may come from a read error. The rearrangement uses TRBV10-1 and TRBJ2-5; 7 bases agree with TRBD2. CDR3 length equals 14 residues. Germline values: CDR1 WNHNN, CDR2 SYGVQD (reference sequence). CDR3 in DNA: TGCGCCAGCGGTGAGCAACTAGCGAGGGAGACCCAGTACTTC. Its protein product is CASGEQLARETQYF.

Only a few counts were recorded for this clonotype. The chain's CDR3 is CASSSHKGVYEQYF. CDR3 nucleotides: TGTGCCAGCAGCTCACATAAGGGGGTCTACGAGCAGTACTTC. V gene TRBV11-1 combines with J gene TRBJ2-7, with D possibly matching TRBD1 (6 bases). The length of the CDR3 is 14 residues. Germline CDR1 reads SGHAT; CDR2 reads FQDESV (reference sequence). Trimming removed 4 bases from V and 3 bases from J, with 13 bases in between.

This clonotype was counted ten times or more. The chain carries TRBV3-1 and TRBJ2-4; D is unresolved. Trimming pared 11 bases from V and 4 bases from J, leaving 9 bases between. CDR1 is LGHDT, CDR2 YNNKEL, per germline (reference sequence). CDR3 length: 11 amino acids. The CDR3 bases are TGTGCCCTGCGAGTAAAAAACATTCAGTACTTC. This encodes CALRVKNIQYF. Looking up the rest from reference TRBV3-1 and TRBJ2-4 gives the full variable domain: DTAVSQTPKYLVTQMGNDKSIKCEQNLGHDTMYWYKQDSKKFLKIMFSYNNKELIINETVPNRFSPKSPDKAHLNLHINSLELGDSAVYFCALRVKNIQYFGAGTRLSVL.

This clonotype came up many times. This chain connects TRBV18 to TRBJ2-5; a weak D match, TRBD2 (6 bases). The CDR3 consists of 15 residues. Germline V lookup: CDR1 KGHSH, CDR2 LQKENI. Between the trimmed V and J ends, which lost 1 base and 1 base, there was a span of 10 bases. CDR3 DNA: TGTGCCAGCTCACCACGAGTCGGGGGCCAAGAGACCCAGTACTTC. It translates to CASSPRVGGQETQYF.